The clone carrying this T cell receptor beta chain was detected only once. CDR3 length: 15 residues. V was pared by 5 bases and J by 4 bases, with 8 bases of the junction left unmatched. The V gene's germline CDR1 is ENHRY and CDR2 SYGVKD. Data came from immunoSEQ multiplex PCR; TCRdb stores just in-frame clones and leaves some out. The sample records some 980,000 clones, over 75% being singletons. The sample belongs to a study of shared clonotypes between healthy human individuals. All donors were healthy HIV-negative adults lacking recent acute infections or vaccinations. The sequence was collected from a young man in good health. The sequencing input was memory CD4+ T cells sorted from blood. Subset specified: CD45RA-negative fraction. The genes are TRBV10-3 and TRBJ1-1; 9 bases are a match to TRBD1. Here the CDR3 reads CAISRQGGWSTEAFF. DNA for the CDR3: TGTGCCATCAGTAGACAGGGGGGTTGGAGCACTGAAGCTTTCTTT.